Presented here are 26 T cell receptor beta chains from one specimen sequenced in a study of T-cell memory formation after mild COVID-19. A single record per CDR3 protein comes from TCRdb applying MiXCR to the 5' RACE reads. The sample records about 90,000 distinct CDR3 sequences, approximately 13% being singletons. The sequencing input was PBMCs or a T cell subset sorted from them (not recorded which). These TCRs come from an adult woman who had mild COVID-19 (a few samples of this study predate the infection). Cell type and time point are not known.

The V call is TRBV6-5, the J call TRBJ2-7, with TRBD1 matching 7 bases. The CDR3 extends over 15 amino acids. Losses at the gene ends were 6 bases for V and 4 bases for J; bases not matched to a gene: 12. Germline values: CDR1 MNHEY, CDR2 SVGAGI. Written as DNA, the CDR3 is TGTGCCAGCAGCTTTGGGCCAGGGGGTTGGTACGAGCAGTACTTC. Residues: CASSFGPGGWYEQYF.

This chain links TRBV30 with TRBJ1-2, with 9 positions matching TRBD1. Trimming at V came to 2 bases and at J to 7 bases, leaving 8 bases not matched to a gene. The germline V gene has CDR1 GTSNPN and CDR2 SVGIG (reference sequence). CDR3 length: 14 residues. For the CDR3, the DNA is TGTGCCTGGAGTTCGGGACAGGGAATATCTGGCTACACCTTC. This codes for CAWSSGQGISGYTF.

The V and J genes are TRBV11-2 and TRBJ2-7, with no clear D. V shed 1 base and J shed 0 bases, with 10 bases lying between them. The CDR3 covers 15 residues. CDR1 and CDR2 (germline): SGHAT, FQNNGV. The CDR3 DNA reads as TGTGCCAGCAGCTTAGGAAGGGCGCCCTCCTACGAGCAGTACTTC. Its protein is CASSLGRAPSYEQYF.

The V gene is TRBV7-6, the J gene TRBJ2-1; the D call may be TRBD1 or TRBD2 (5 bases each). CDR1 and CDR2 from the germline V gene are SGHVS and FNYEAQ. The CDR3 runs to 16 residues. V lost 0 bases and J 4 bases, leaving 13 bases between the germline ends. The CDR3 loop is CASSLAGATGYNEQFF. The CDR3 DNA reads TGTGCCAGCAGCTTAGCCGGGGCTACCGGATACAATGAGCAGTTCTTC.

The J gene is TRBJ2-3, the V gene TRBV2, with D unclear. CDR1 SNHLY and CDR2 FYNNEI come from the germline V gene. Trimming took off 4 bases at V and 1 base at J, with 6 bases between the two ends. This CDR3 spans 13 amino acids. The CDR3 DNA sequence: TGTGCCAGCAGTGTCCCAGGCACAGATACGCAGTATTTT. Amino acids: CASSVPGTDTQYF.

This chain uses TRBV6-5 with TRBJ2-7, with 7 bases fitting TRBD2. The CDR3 covers 18 residues. Germline CDR1 is MNHEY and CDR2 is SVGAGI. V lost 6 bases and J lost 2; bases outside the gene matches: 19. The CDR3 coding sequence is TGTGCCAGCAGCCCAGTCGGGTCGGGGGAGCGGGGCCCCTACGAGCAGTACTTC. Its translation is CASSPVGSGERGPYEQYF.

This chain links TRBV5-1 with TRBJ1-1; D possibly corresponds to TRBD1 (6 bases). CDR3 length equals 16 residues. CDR1 SGHRS and CDR2 YFSETQ come from the germline V gene. V lost 6 bases, J lost 0 bases, and 18 bases lay in between. The DNA of the CDR3 is TGCGCCAGCACCAGGTCAGGGGCCCACATGAACACTGAAGCTTTCTTT. Translation gives CASTRSGAHMNTEAFF.

The chain carries TRBV15 and TRBJ1-3, with D possibly TRBD1 on 5 matching bases. In germline, CDR1 is LNHNV, CDR2 YYDKDF (reference sequence). V was clipped by 3 bases and J by 4 bases, with 13 bases between them. This CDR3 region has 15 residues. CDR3 sequence reads: CATSSRRTQGNTIYF. CDR3 DNA sequence: TGTGCCACCAGCAGCCGTCGGACACAAGGAAACACCATATATTTT.

J is TRBJ2-5 and V is TRBV13; 9 nucleotides agree with TRBD1. With V trimmed by 3 bases and J by 4 bases, 3 bases remained unmatched. The germline CDR1 and CDR2 sequences are PRHDT and FYEKMQ (reference sequence). The CDR3 length is 14 residues. CDR3 residues: CASSFGQGIETQYF. As DNA, the CDR3 is TGTGCCAGCAGCTTCGGACAGGGGATAGAGACCCAGTACTTC. Complete variable domain (other parts from reference TRBV13 and TRBJ2-5): AAGVIQSPRHLIKEKRETATLKCYPIPRHDTVYWYQQGPGQDPQFLISFYEKMQSDKGSIPDRFSAQQFSDYHSELNMSSLELGDSALYFCASSFGQGIETQYFGPGTRLLVL.

The gene calls are TRBV7-9 and TRBJ2-2, with 9 positions matching TRBD1. The germline gives CDR1 SEHNR, CDR2 FQNEAQ (reference sequence). The V gene end was trimmed by 5 bases and the J gene end by 1 base; junction bases not matched to a gene: 8. CDR3 length: 17 residues. The CDR3 DNA is TGTGCCAGCAGCCCTAGAGGGGACAGGGAGAACACCGGGGAGCTGTTTTTT. This translates into CASSPRGDRENTGELFF.

This clonotype was observed a handful of times. One end of the junction does not line up with germline, which may come from a read error. The V call is TRBV6-1, the J call TRBJ1-2, with no clear D. Germline V gene data show CDR1 as MNHNS and CDR2 as SASEGT. The CDR3 has 11 amino acids. This chain's CDR3 is CASSEAGGIGF. The CDR3 nucleotides read TGTGCCAGCAGCGAAGCGGGTGGAATTGGCTTC.

This clonotype has only a few counts. This chain links TRBV7-9 with TRBJ2-1, with 15 bases fitting TRBD2. The CDR3 is 17 residues long. V lost 9 bases, J lost 5 bases, and 11 bases stayed unmatched. Germline CDR1 and CDR2: SEHNR and FQNEAQ (reference sequence). CDR3 loop: CASTGLAGGGFDNEQFF. The CDR3 DNA reads as TGTGCCAGTACGGGACTAGCGGGAGGAGGATTTGACAATGAGCAGTTCTTC. Full variable domain (missing parts from reference TRBV7-9 and TRBJ2-1): DTGVSQNPRHKITKRGQNVTFRCDPISEHNRLYWYRQTLGQGPEFLTYFQNEAQLEKSRLLSDRFSAERPKGSFSTLEIQRTEQGDSAMYLCASTGLAGGGFDNEQFFGPGTRLTVL.

The CDR3 nucleotides read TGTGCCAGCAGGCTGATTACAGGTTCTGGTGGGAGCTCTGGAAACACCATATATTTT. Protein sequence: CASRLITGSGGSSGNTIYF. The V gene is TRBV12-3 or TRBV12-4, the J gene TRBJ1-3; D may be TRBD1 (5 bases). The CDR3 sequence is 19 residues long. Trimming cost V 6 bases and J 0 bases, with 24 bases left between them.

The V and J genes are TRBV5-1 and TRBJ2-7, with D perhaps matching TRBD2 (6 bases). The CDR3 has 13 residues. V was trimmed by 0 bases and J by 5 bases, leaving 9 bases between them. Germline CDR1 and CDR2: SGHRS and YFSETQ. The DNA for the CDR3 is TGCGCCAGCAGCTTGGTGGGGGAGGACGAGCAGTACTTC. Translated, it gives CASSLVGEDEQYF.

The gene calls are TRBV4-1 and TRBJ2-4; TRBD2 might be the D (6 bases). V gave up 2 bases and J gave up 8 bases, with 10 bases separating them. The CDR3 contains 13 residues. Germline CDR1 is MGHRA and CDR2 is YSYEKL. The CDR3 DNA reads as TGCGCCAGCAGCCAATCCGGCGGGGACATTCAGTACTTC. Translated: CASSQSGGDIQYF.

This clonotype has a handful of counts. The rearrangement joins TRBV24-1 to TRBJ2-7, with D possibly being TRBD1 or TRBD2 (5 bases each). The CDR3 length is 11 residues. The V end was cut by 9 bases, the J end by 3 bases, with 8 bases between. CDR1 and CDR2 (germline): KGHDR, SFDVKD. The CDR3 nucleotides are TGTGCCACCGGGGACGGCTACGAGCAGTACTTC. Translation gives CATGDGYEQYF.

This clonotype was seen more than once but under ten times. V is TRBV7-9 and J is TRBJ2-7; 8 bases match TRBD2. The CDR3 contains 15 residues. V trimming: 2 bases; J trimming: 2 bases; junction bases outside the gene matches: 5. CDR1 is SEHNR, CDR2 FQNEAQ, per germline (reference sequence). For the CDR3, the DNA is TGTGCCAGCAGCTTAAAAGCCGGGGGGGCCTACGAGCAGTACTTC. Its protein product is CASSLKAGGAYEQYF.

This chain connects TRBV15 to TRBJ2-7; tentatively, D is TRBD2 (5 bases). V was cut by 0 bases and J by 7 bases, with 22 bases left in between. CDR1 and CDR2 (germline): LNHNV, YYDKDF (reference sequence). The CDR3 contains 17 residues. In nucleotides, the CDR3 is TGTGCCACCAGCAGAGATCGACTACTAGGACCTGTGGGGGAGCAGTACTTC. It yields the protein CATSRDRLLGPVGEQYF.

This clonotype has only a few counts. V is TRBV7-2 and J is TRBJ2-1, with D hard to call. V was shortened by 5 bases and J by 3 bases, with 8 bases between the two germline ends. This CDR3 spans 13 amino acids. Germline V lookup: CDR1 SGHTA, CDR2 FQGNSA. Here the CDR3 reads CASSPPNYNEQFF. DNA of the CDR3: TGTGCCAGCAGCCCACCTAACTACAATGAGCAGTTCTTC.

This clonotype was seen only a few times. The rearrangement uses TRBV11-2 and TRBJ2-7; D gene unclear. The length of the CDR3 is 13 residues. CDR1 and CDR2 (germline): SGHAT, FQNNGV. V lost 1 base to trimming and J lost 2 bases, with 6 bases between them. The CDR3, as DNA: TGTGCCAGCAGCTTAGGGAATACCTACGAGCAGTACTTC. Translated, it gives CASSLGNTYEQYF.

This clonotype has just a few counts. The rearrangement links TRBV4-3 to TRBJ2-3; D not resolved. Per germline, CDR1 LGHNA and CDR2 YSLEER. The CDR3 spans 15 residues. V lost 0 bases to trimming and J lost 4 bases, with 11 bases between them. Here the CDR3 reads CASSQEQLSSDTQYF. In DNA, the CDR3 is TGCGCCAGCAGCCAAGAACAACTGAGTTCAGATACGCAGTATTTT.

J is TRBJ2-5 and V is TRBV5-1; D may match TRBD1 or TRBD2 (5 bases each). The germline gives CDR1 SGHRS, CDR2 YFSETQ. This CDR3 is 18 amino acids long. V lost 1 base, J lost 5 bases, and 24 bases lay in between. CDR3 in DNA: TGCGCCAGCAGCTTGTGGGACCTCGCTGGGTCAAGCTTTGAGACCCAGTACTTC. Translation: CASSLWDLAGSSFETQYF. Variable domain in full (rest from reference TRBV5-1 and TRBJ2-5): KAGVTQTPRYLIKTRGQQVTLSCSPISGHRSVSWYQQTPGQGLQFLFEYFSETQRNKGNFPGRFSGRQFSNSRSEMNVSTLELGDSALYLCASSLWDLAGSSFETQYFGPGTRLLVL.

The sample holds a few counts of this clonotype. The genes are TRBV29-1 and TRBJ2-7, with a weak D call TRBD1 (5 bases). The V gene lost 5 bases and the J gene lost 4 bases, with 9 bases spanning the gap. The CDR3 runs 11 residues. The germline gives CDR1 SQVTM, CDR2 ANQGSEA. CDR3 residues: CSVSSGYEQYF. The CDR3 DNA sequence: TGCAGCGTTTCATCAGGGTACGAGCAGTACTTC.

This clonotype was observed a few times. This chain uses TRBV9 with TRBJ1-6, with no clear D. This CDR3 spans 14 amino acids. Germline values: CDR1 SGDLS, CDR2 YYNGEE. Trimming stripped 0 bases from V and 3 bases from J, with 4 bases between. CDR3 coding DNA: TGTGCCAGCAGCGTAGGGGACTATAATTCACCCCTCCACTTT. It yields the protein CASSVGDYNSPLHF.

The rearrangement joins TRBV5-5 to TRBJ1-4; TRBD1 aligns across 7 bases. The CDR3 is 16 amino acids. Germline V gene lookup returns CDR1 SGHKS and CDR2 YYEKEE (reference sequence). V was clipped by 0 bases and J by 8 bases; unmatched bases: 10. The chain's CDR3 is CASSLDPGQHMEKLFF. DNA of the CDR3: TGTGCCAGCAGCTTGGATCCGGGACAGCACATGGAAAAACTGTTTTTT. The full variable domain, in which reference TRBV5-5 and TRBJ1-4 provide the parts outside the CDR3, is DAGVTQSPTHLIKTRGQQVTLRCSPISGHKSVSWYQQVLGQGPQFIFQYYEKEERGRGNFPDRFSARQFPNYSSELNVNALLLGDSALYLCASSLDPGQHMEKLFFGSGTQLSVL.

This clonotype was found a few times. This rearrangement joins TRBV20-1 to TRBJ2-7; D unclear. In germline, CDR1 is DFQATT, CDR2 SNEGSKA (reference sequence). The CDR3 is 12 amino acids. V was cut by 1 base and J by 4 bases, with 8 bases left in between. CDR3: CSARGVGYEQYF. CDR3 bases: TGCAGTGCTAGAGGGGTGGGTTACGAGCAGTACTTC.